The rows below give T cell receptor beta chains drawn from one sample of a study of post-analysis software for immune sequencing data. TCRdb re-analysed the PCR reads in MiXCR, keeping a single row per CDR3 protein. The sample lists approximately 690,000 distinct CDR3 sequences; roughly three fifths were seen once. Sequenced sample: blood. Receptors were obtained from a girl aged 2-10 years with multiple sclerosis. Each CDR3 is given with its conserved first and last residue. The D gene is left open where the match is weak. Clone size appears in some rows only: once, few, many, or a class for an expanded clone.

d_gene	abundance	j_gene	v_gene	CDR3aa	CDR3nt
-	few	TRBJ2-1	TRBV29-1	CSVKARGSYNEQFF	TGCAGCGTAAAGGCCAGGGGATCCTACAATGAGCAGTTCTTC
TRBD2	few	TRBJ2-1	TRBV11-2	CASRGTSGGYNEQFF	TGTGCCAGCAGGGGAACTAGCGGGGGTTACAATGAGCAGTTCTTC
TRBD1	once	TRBJ2-7	TRBV27	CASGYGTGVYEQYF	TGTGCCAGCGGATACGGGACAGGGGTTTACGAGCAGTACTTC
-	few	TRBJ1-1	TRBV4-1	CASSQDIGATEAFF	TGCGCCAGCAGCCAAGACATCGGGGCCACTGAAGCTTTCTTT
-	-	TRBJ1-5	TRBV12-3/TRBV12-4	CASSLYHQPQHF	TGTGCCAGCAGTTTGTACCATCAGCCCCAGCATTTT
-	-	TRBJ2-7	TRBV21-1	CASSTPGTGYEQYF	TGTGCCAGCAGCACCCCCGGGACAGGGTACGAGCAGTACTTC
-	-	TRBJ1-2	TRBV3-1	CASSHWGSGYTF	TGTGCCAGCAGCCATTGGGGGAGTGGCTACACCTTC
-	-	TRBJ2-3	TRBV7-2	CASSLIEGSTDTQYF	TGTGCCAGCAGCCTTATTGAAGGGTCCACAGATACGCAGTATTTT
TRBD1	few	TRBJ1-1	TRBV6-6	CASSADRVGEAFF	TGTGCCAGCAGTGCGGACAGGGTTGGTGAAGCTTTCTTT
-	few	TRBJ2-7	TRBV6-6	CASSYQPISYEQYF	TGTGCCAGCAGTTACCAGCCGATATCCTACGAGCAGTACTTC
-	-	TRBJ2-7	TRBV7-9	CASSFGQYEDEQYF	TGTGCCAGCAGCTTCGGACAGTACGAGGACGAGCAGTACTTC
TRBD2	-	TRBJ2-1	TRBV11-3	CASSLSPAGALYEQFF	TGTGCCAGCAGCTTATCGCCGGCGGGAGCCTTGTATGAGCAGTTCTTC
-	-	TRBJ1-1	TRBV6-1	CASSEGGTPNTEAFF	TGTGCCAGCAGTGAAGGAGGGACACCGAACACTGAAGCTTTCTTT
-	few	TRBJ1-2	TRBV9	CASSLTGQNYGYTF	TGTGCCAGCAGCCTAACAGGGCAAAACTATGGCTACACCTTC
-	-	TRBJ2-7	TRBV15	CATSREAGRTSYEQYF	TGTGCCACCAGCAGAGAGGCGGGACGGACCTCCTACGAGCAGTACTTC
-	few	TRBJ2-1	TRBV12-3/TRBV12-4	CASSLRGAYNEQFF	TGTGCCAGCAGTCTCCGGGGGGCGTACAATGAGCAGTTCTTC
-	-	TRBJ2-6	TRBV6-2/TRBV6-3	CASSYGGLGGANVLTF	TGTGCCAGCAGTTACGGTGGGTTAGGAGGGGCCAACGTCCTGACTTTC
-	-	TRBJ2-2	TRBV5-5	CASSDHNGGELFF	TGTGCCAGCAGCGACCATAATGGCGGGGAGCTGTTTTTT
TRBD1	-	TRBJ2-7	TRBV3-1	CASRLTGAGEQYF	TGTGCCAGCAGGCTCACAGGGGCCGGCGAGCAGTACTTC
-	-	TRBJ2-1	TRBV29-1	CSVQVGGLISNEQFF	TGCAGCGTTCAGGTTGGGGGGCTTATATCCAATGAGCAGTTCTTC
-	few	TRBJ2-5	TRBV7-2	CASSSWKVETQYF	TGTGCCAGCAGCTCCTGGAAGGTAGAGACCCAGTACTTC
-	-	TRBJ1-1	TRBV5-1	CASSLILGSKRAEAFF	TGCGCCAGCAGCTTGATTCTGGGATCAAAAAGGGCTGAAGCTTTCTTT
-	few	TRBJ2-4	TRBV3-1	CASSQGGPGQNIQYF	TGTGCCAGCAGCCAAGGCGGACCCGGTCAAAACATTCAGTACTTC
TRBD1	-	TRBJ2-4	TRBV12-3/TRBV12-4	CAGSFPIQGDKNIQYF	TGTGCCGGCAGTTTCCCTATACAGGGGGACAAAAACATTCAGTACTTC
-	-	TRBJ1-2	TRBV12-3/TRBV12-4	CASRSGGSGNGYTF	TGTGCGAGCAGGTCAGGTGGCTCAGGAAATGGCTACACCTTC
-	-	TRBJ2-1	TRBV12-3/TRBV12-4	CASSLRKREQFF	TGTGCCAGCAGTTTGAGGAAAAGGGAGCAGTTCTTC
-	-	TRBJ1-2	TRBV29-1	CSGGDSRYGYTF	TGCAGCGGGGGCGACAGTCGCTATGGCTACACCTTC
-	few	TRBJ1-2	TRBV6-5	CASRDGGPYGYTF	TGTGCCAGCAGGGACGGGGGGCCTTATGGCTACACCTTC
-	-	TRBJ2-3	TRBV5-1	CASSSDNTDTQYF	TGCGCCAGCAGCTCAGACAACACAGATACGCAGTATTTT
TRBD1	-	TRBJ2-1	TRBV7-2	CASSVGQGAREQFF	TGTGCCAGCAGCGTGGGACAGGGGGCGCGGGAGCAGTTCTTC
-	-	TRBJ2-7	TRBV7-8	CASSIAVHEQYF	TGTGCCAGCTCCATAGCCGTCCACGAGCAGTACTTC
-	once	TRBJ1-1	TRBV5-1	CASSFTKRDLLNTEAFF	TGCGCCAGCAGCTTCACAAAGAGGGACCTCCTGAACACTGAAGCTTTCTTT
-	-	TRBJ2-2	TRBV6-6	CASSYSIALNTGELFF	TGTGCCAGCAGTTACTCGATCGCTTTAAACACCGGGGAGCTGTTTTTT
TRBD1	-	TRBJ2-1	TRBV27	CASSLSGGWNEQFF	TGTGCCAGCAGTTTGTCAGGGGGCTGGAATGAGCAGTTCTTC
TRBD2	-	TRBJ2-3	TRBV6-5	CASRLAATDTQYF	TGTGCCAGTCGACTAGCGGCCACAGATACGCAGTATTTT
-	-	TRBJ2-3	TRBV4-1	CANKTTSLSTDTQYF	TGCGCCAACAAAACGACGTCCCTGAGCACAGATACGCAGTATTTT
-	-	TRBJ2-1	TRBV5-1	CASSFFKENNEQFF	TGCGCCAGCAGCTTCTTCAAAGAAAACAATGAGCAGTTCTTC
-	-	TRBJ2-1	TRBV5-1	CASSLGSGGDEQFF	TGCGCCAGCAGCTTGGGGTCCGGGGGCGATGAGCAGTTCTTC
-	-	TRBJ2-7	TRBV12-3/TRBV12-4	CASSFGQSTYEQYF	TGTGCCAGCAGTTTCGGACAGTCGACCTACGAGCAGTACTTC
-	-	TRBJ2-1	TRBV12-3/TRBV12-4	CASTRIREPGNEQFF	TGTGCCAGCACCCGCATTAGGGAGCCTGGCAATGAGCAGTTCTTC
-	-	TRBJ2-3	TRBV11-2	CASSFRDRTDTQYF	TGTGCCAGCAGCTTCCGGGACCGCACAGATACGCAGTATTTT
-	few	TRBJ2-1	TRBV10-3	CSTRGDHYNEQFF	TGTAGTACCAGGGGCGACCATTACAATGAGCAGTTCTTC
TRBD2	-	TRBJ2-1	TRBV20-1	CSAREQAGGRNEQFF	TGCAGTGCTAGAGAGCAAGCGGGAGGGCGCAATGAGCAGTTCTTC
-	-	TRBJ1-5	TRBV12-3/TRBV12-4	CASGFRGVQPQHF	TGTGCCAGCGGCTTTAGGGGGGTCCAGCCCCAGCATTTT
-	-	TRBJ2-1	TRBV12-3/TRBV12-4	CASSFAHDYNEQFF	TGTGCCAGCAGTTTTGCACATGACTACAATGAGCAGTTCTTC
-	few	TRBJ2-3	TRBV29-1	CSVQAGTSTDTQYF	TGCAGCGTCCAGGCGGGAACTAGCACAGATACGCAGTATTTT
-	-	TRBJ2-1	TRBV4-1	CASSQEVDGDNEQFF	TGCGCCAGCAGCCAAGAGGTGGACGGGGACAATGAGCAGTTCTTC
TRBD1	-	TRBJ2-7	TRBV10-3	CAIKDRDYEQYF	TGTGCCATCAAGGACAGGGATTACGAGCAGTACTTC
TRBD2	few	TRBJ2-1	TRBV20-1	CSARDRRESSYNEQFF	TGCAGTGCTAGAGATCGGCGGGAGAGCTCCTACAATGAGCAGTTCTTC
TRBD2	-	TRBJ2-1	TRBV20-1	CSAMLGGGSYNEQFF	TGCAGTGCTATGCTGGGGGGGGGCTCCTACAATGAGCAGTTCTTC
-	few	TRBJ2-5	TRBV15	CATSRDRGQLVETQYF	TGTGCCACCAGCAGAGATAGGGGCCAACTAGTGGAGACCCAGTACTTC
TRBD2	-	TRBJ2-5	TRBV7-2	CASSPGGGGGETQYF	TGTGCCAGCAGCCCCGGCGGTGGCGGGGGGGAGACCCAGTACTTC
-	few	TRBJ2-7	TRBV12-3/TRBV12-4	CASSRVPYEQYF	TGTGCCAGCAGTCGGGTACCCTACGAGCAGTACTTC
-	few	TRBJ2-5	TRBV12-3/TRBV12-4	CASSPYRVPETQYF	TGTGCCAGCAGCCCATATCGGGTGCCAGAGACCCAGTACTTC
TRBD2	-	TRBJ2-7	TRBV12-3/TRBV12-4	CASSPLAGGLETQCF	TGTGCCAGCAGTCCTCTAGCGGGGGGGCTGGAGACCCAGTGCTTC
-	few	TRBJ2-3	TRBV6-5	CASSYSRGYDTQYF	TGTGCCAGCAGTTACTCGAGAGGGTACGATACGCAGTATTTT
TRBD2	few	TRBJ2-7	TRBV5-1	CASSRGLAGEVEQYF	TGCGCCAGCAGCCGGGGACTAGCGGGAGAAGTCGAGCAGTACTTC